This T cell receptor (beta chain) was identified in a study of blood T cell repertoires in COVID-19. In the original analysis: Researchers report that nucleated cell counts were estimated from reference gene primer amplification. Libraries were prepared by immunoSEQ multiplex PCR; TCRdb keeps only in-frame clonotypes and omits some of them. That table furnishes V, J and clone size, whereas the DNA furnished D and trimming. The sample shows around 97,000 clones, around 87% of them seen only once. This CDR3 contains 11 residues. The V and J ends lost 8 bases and 7 bases respectively, with 9 bases between them. Germline CDR1 reads MNHEY; CDR2 reads SVGAGI.

The clonotype originates from a human donor in a cohort sampled during active COVID-19. The source material was peripheral blood. This rearrangement joins TRBV6-5 to TRBJ1-5; no clear D gene. CDR3 region: CASGQVQPQHF. The CDR3 DNA reads TGTGCCAGCGGGCAAGTCCAGCCCCAGCATTTT.